The 8 T cell receptor beta chains given below trace back to one sample, sequenced in a study of shared clonotypes between healthy human individuals. The repertoire was sequenced with immunoSEQ multiplex PCR; TCRdb's copy has only in-frame clones and lacks some. The data show hundreds of thousands of clones, with about 80% seen just once and around 1.8% held by the top ten. The sample was memory CD4+ T cells sorted from blood. Subset of the sample: CD45RA-negative fraction. These receptors originate from a woman in her twenties or thirties in good health.

The rearrangement joins TRBV2 to TRBJ2-1, with 7 bases matching TRBD1. Germline CDR1 SNHLY, CDR2 FYNNEI. The CDR3 is 15 residues long. V shed 7 bases, J shed 8 bases, and the junction held 14 bases outside the gene matches. This CDR3 is CASKPQGSRFDEQFF. The CDR3 DNA follows: TGTGCCAGCAAGCCACAGGGGTCCCGGTTCGATGAGCAGTTCTTC.

Comment on this clone: The sample holds other DNA sequences that translate to the same CDR3. The gene calls are TRBV5-1 and TRBJ1-4; 8 bases line up with TRBD1. With 0 bases clipped from V and 5 bases from J, the junction kept 0 bases outside the gene matches. CDR3 length: 14 residues. From germline, CDR1 is SGHRS and CDR2 YFSETQ. As DNA, the CDR3 is TGCGCCAGCAGCTTGGACAGGGGGAATGAAAAACTGTTTTTT. It is translated as CASSLDRGNEKLFF. Full variable domain (outside the CDR3, taken from reference TRBV5-1 and TRBJ1-4): KAGVTQTPRYLIKTRGQQVTLSCSPISGHRSVSWYQQTPGQGLQFLFEYFSETQRNKGNFPGRFSGRQFSNSRSEMNVSTLELGDSALYLCASSLDRGNEKLFFGSGTQLSVL.

The chain combines TRBV12-2 with TRBJ2-7; the table assigns TRBD2, which was not confirmed against the DNA. TRBV12-2 is marked as a pseudogene. The CDR3 totals 20 residues. CDR3 sequence reads: CASRLASPPSGNSHRDEQYF. As DNA, the CDR3 is TGTGCAAGTCGCTTGGCGTCCCCCCCTAGCGGGAACTCCCATCGGGACGAGCAGTACTTC.

V usage is TRBV29-1 and J usage is TRBJ1-5, with unresolved D. This CDR3 spans 12 amino acids. V gave up 6 bases and J gave up 5 bases, with 11 bases separating them. Looked up from germline, CDR1 is SQVTM and CDR2 is ANQGSEA. DNA of the CDR3: TGCAGCGTCTCGGGGTACGATCAGCCCCAGCATTTT. Protein sequence: CSVSGYDQPQHF.

The chain links TRBV7-3 to TRBJ2-3; D remains unclear. The ends were cut back, 2 bases at V and 2 bases at J, with 11 bases in the middle. This CDR3 is built from 15 residues. CDR1 and CDR2 (germline): SGHTA, FQGTGA. CDR3 coding DNA: TGTGCCAGCAGCTTAGACGGCTACCCCACAGATACGCAGTATTTT. It yields the protein CASSLDGYPTDTQYF.

The V gene is TRBV28, the J gene TRBJ2-1; TRBD1 agrees at 9 bases. With V trimmed by 5 bases and J by 4 bases, 9 bases remained unmatched. This CDR3 has 16 amino acids. Germline V gene lookup returns CDR1 MDHEN and CDR2 SYDVKM. CDR3 coding DNA: TGTGCCAGCAGTACGTGGACAGGGGAGGATTACAATGAGCAGTTCTTC. Its protein is CASSTWTGEDYNEQFF. Based on the CDR3 plus reference TRBV28 and TRBJ2-1, the full variable domain is DVKVTQSSRYLVKRTGEKVFLECVQDMDHENMFWYRQDPGLGLRLIYFSYDVKMKEKGDIPEGYSVSREKKERFSLILESASTNQTSMYLCASSTWTGEDYNEQFFGPGTRLTVL.

The chain couples TRBV14 to TRBJ2-3; either TRBD1 or TRBD2 may fit D (5 bases each). V shed 0 bases and J shed 4 bases, with 11 bases lying between them. Germline-derived CDR1 and CDR2 are SGHDN and FVKESK. CDR3 length: 15 residues. For the CDR3, the DNA is TGTGCCAGCAGCCAAGATTGGCAGGGAGCAGATACGCAGTATTTT. Translated: CASSQDWQGADTQYF. Filled out from reference TRBV14 and TRBJ2-3, the complete variable domain reads EAGVTQFPSHSVIEKGQTVTLRCDPISGHDNLYWYRRVMGKEIKFLLHFVKESKQDESGMPNNRFLAERTGGTYSTLKVQPAELEDSGVYFCASSQDWQGADTQYFGPGTRLTVL.

The chain recombines TRBV28 with TRBJ1-2; 8 bases are a match to TRBD1. J was trimmed by 2 bases and V by 7 bases; bases with no gene match: 6. Germline V gene sequence: CDR1 MDHEN, CDR2 SYDVKM. This CDR3 contains 14 residues. Here the CDR3 reads CASTGDRLNYGYTF. Written as DNA, the CDR3 is TGTGCCAGCACCGGGGACAGGTTGAACTATGGCTACACCTTC.